The T cell receptor beta chain under discussion was sequenced for a study of control samples from healthy donors and cancer patients. Sequencing was performed with immunoSEQ multiplex PCR; in TCRdb, only in-frame clones are kept and a portion is missing. This sample carries about 92,000 clones, roughly four fifths of them seen once, and the ten largest clones take approximately 9.8%. This clone has just a few counts. The CDR3 has 14 amino acids. The germline V gene encodes CDR1 SGHRS and CDR2 YFSETQ. Trimming took 4 bases from V and 0 from J, leaving 9 bases between them. This sequence originates from a woman between 55 and 75 years old in good health. This chain connects TRBV5-1 to TRBJ2-3; D is tentatively TRBD1 or TRBD2 (5 bases each). What was sequenced was blood. The CDR3 protein is CASSTRGSTDTQYF. Written as DNA, the CDR3 is TGCGCCAGCAGCACGAGGGGTAGCACAGATACGCAGTATTTT.